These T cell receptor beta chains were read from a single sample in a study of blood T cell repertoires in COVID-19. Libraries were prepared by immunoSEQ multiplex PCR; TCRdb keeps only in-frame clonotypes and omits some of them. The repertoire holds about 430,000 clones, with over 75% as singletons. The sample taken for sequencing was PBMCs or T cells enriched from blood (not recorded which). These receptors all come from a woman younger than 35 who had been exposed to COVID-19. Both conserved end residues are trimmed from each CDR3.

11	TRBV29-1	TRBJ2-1	SVDSVYYNEQF
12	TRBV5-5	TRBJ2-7	ASSRDRDAYEQY
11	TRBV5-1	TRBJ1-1	ASSLQGNTEAF
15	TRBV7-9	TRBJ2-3	ASSTRVGLAGTDTQY
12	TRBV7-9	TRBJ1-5	ASSLSSSNQPQH
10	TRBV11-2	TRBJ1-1	ASSRDRERAF
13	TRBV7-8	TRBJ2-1	ASSVTSGTIDEQF
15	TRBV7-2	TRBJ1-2	ASSLRGTPALNYGYT
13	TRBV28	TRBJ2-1	ASSLWAGVNNEQF
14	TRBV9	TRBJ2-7	ASSVELAGGQNEQY
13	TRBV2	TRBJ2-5	ASKGTQGSGETQY